The T cell receptor beta chain under discussion was sequenced for a study of shared clonotypes between healthy human individuals. The CDR3 length is 14 residues. CDR1 is SEHNR, CDR2 FQNEAQ, per germline (reference sequence). V dropped 4 bases and J dropped 5 bases, with 14 bases sitting between them. CD45RO-negative CD8 cells positively selected for CCR7 made up the naive population, which excluded terminally differentiated effector memory CD45RA+ cells. Sequencing used immunoSEQ multiplex PCR; TCRdb keeps in-frame clones, though not all of them. The sample has 800,000 to 950,000 clones; 95% to 97% are singletons.

Material: naive CD8+ T cells sorted from blood. The rearrangement uses TRBV7-9 and TRBJ2-5; D may be TRBD1 or TRBD2 (5 bases each). The TCR comes from a man aged 25-45 years in good health. CDR3 DNA: TGTGCCAGCAGCTCCTCCGGGACCGGGGAGACCCAGTACTTC. Translating it yields CASSSSGTGETQYF. Filled out from reference TRBV7-9 and TRBJ2-5, the complete variable domain reads DTGVSQNPRHKITKRGQNVTFRCDPISEHNRLYWYRQTLGQGPEFLTYFQNEAQLEKSRLLSDRFSAERPKGSFSTLEIQRTEQGDSAMYLCASSSSGTGETQYFGPGTRLLVL.